This TCR beta chain was observed in a study of shared clonotypes between healthy human individuals. The data were produced by immunoSEQ multiplex PCR, yet TCRdb's version contains in-frame clones alone and is incomplete. The table has roughly 2.1 million clones, under 95% seen once. CD45RO negativity and positive selection for CCR7 defined naive CD8 cells, a population that excluded terminally differentiated effector memory CD45RA+ cells. Germline assignment: CDR1 SGHKS and CDR2 YYEKEE (reference sequence). The CDR3 loop spans 15 amino acids. The V and J ends lost 6 bases and 8 bases, in that order; junction bases with no gene match: 12.

Material: naive CD8+ T cells from PBMCs. V usage is TRBV5-5 and J usage is TRBJ1-2, with 11 bases fitting TRBD1. The TCR originated in a man aged 18 to 29 in good health. Some clones in this sample may be carry-over from other donors' samples. The CDR3 bases are TGTGCCAGCACCTCGGGACAGGGGGTGCTTGGGGGCTACACCTTC. Translated: CASTSGQGVLGGYTF.